Below, 2 T cell receptor beta chains from the same sample are listed, as sequenced in a study of PD-L1 blockade in urothelial cancer. TCRdb's copy holds only in-frame clones and misses some; the assay was immunoSEQ multiplex PCR. The data hold 20,000 to 25,000 clones, with approximately 81% observed a single time. This specimen consisted of PBMCs, obtained around atezolizumab (anti-PD-L1) treatment. The receptor source for this set is a man aged 65 to 79 with urothelial cancer.

The chain is built from TRBV15 and TRBJ2-1; the D gene is possibly TRBD2 (5 bases). V lost 5 bases and J lost 1, with 12 bases in between. CDR1 and CDR2 (germline): LNHNV, YYDKDF (reference sequence). The CDR3 length is 15 residues. CDR3 coding DNA: TGTGCCACCAGCTACGAGGGCCTATCCTACAATGAGCAGTTCTTC. As protein: CATSYEGLSYNEQFF.

J is TRBJ2-7 and V is TRBV6-5; 7 nucleotides match TRBD2. Trimming at V came to 6 bases and at J to 5 bases, leaving 10 bases not matched to a gene. The germline V gene has CDR1 MNHEY and CDR2 SVGAGI. The CDR3 contains 14 residues. CDR3 loop: CASSLTLADHEQYF. The CDR3 DNA reads TGTGCCAGCAGCCTTACCCTAGCGGACCACGAGCAGTACTTC.